The 25 T cell receptor beta chains below come from one sample, sequenced in a study of blood T cell repertoires in COVID-19. Data came from immunoSEQ multiplex PCR; TCRdb stores just in-frame clones and leaves some out. This repertoire shows some 90,000 clones, 80% to 90% found once; its top ten account for under 9.5%. What was sequenced was peripheral blood. These receptors originate from a man in his forties or fifties with acute or convalescent COVID-19.

The count of this clone is one. The chain has TRBV11-3 and TRBJ2-1; 9 positions agree with TRBD1. This CDR3 has 13 residues. The junction had 8 bases not matched to a gene; V was cut back by 9 bases and J by 8 bases. Germline-derived CDR1 and CDR2 are SGHNT and YENEEA. The CDR3 is CASGTGLWHEQFF. The CDR3 DNA is TGTGCCAGTGGGACAGGGCTGTGGCATGAGCAGTTCTTC.

The CDR3 bases are TGCGCCACCACCCAATTGGAGGGCCCACCGAACTATGGCTACACCTTC. Translated: CATTQLEGPPNYGYTF. The chain is built from TRBV10-1 and TRBJ1-2; no reliable D call. The CDR3 is 16 residues long. CDR1 WNHNN and CDR2 SYGVQD come from the germline V gene (reference sequence). Trimming took off 10 bases at V and 2 bases at J, with 23 bases between the two ends.

The V gene is TRBV19, the J gene TRBJ2-3, with D unresolved. The CDR3 runs to 13 residues. The germline gives CDR1 LNHDA, CDR2 SQIVND (reference sequence). With 6 bases removed from V and 2 bases from J, the gap between germline ends came to 9 bases. The CDR3 sequence: CASSRIFTDTQYF. The DNA of the CDR3 is TGTGCCAGTAGCAGGATCTTCACAGATACGCAGTATTTT.

This clone turned up a few times. V is TRBV10-3 and J is TRBJ2-7; a weak D match, TRBD1 (6 bases). Deletions cut 4 bases from V and 4 bases from J, with 11 bases between. Germline loops: CDR1 ENHRY, CDR2 SYGVKD. This CDR3 has 13 amino acids. The CDR3 loop is CAISGQEQYEQYV. CDR3 coding DNA: TGTGCCATCAGTGGACAGGAGCAGTACGAGCAGTACGTC.

V is TRBV29-1 and J is TRBJ2-5; TRBD1 agrees at 9 bases. Trimming removed 4 bases from V and 6 bases from J; junction bases left unmatched: 18. From germline, CDR1 is SQVTM and CDR2 ANQGSEA. The CDR3 is 17 amino acids. This CDR3 reads CSVAESAGQGLDQTQYF. CDR3 coding DNA: TGCAGCGTTGCAGAGAGTGCAGGACAGGGGCTCGATCAGACCCAGTACTTC.

The J gene is TRBJ2-2, the V gene TRBV7-3; D is ambiguous. Germline loops: CDR1 SGHTA, CDR2 FQGTGA. This CDR3 has 15 amino acids. With 0 bases removed from V and 1 base from J, the gap between germline ends came to 6 bases. CDR3 protein: CASSLTRQNTGELFF. For the CDR3, the DNA is TGTGCCAGCAGCTTAACTCGACAGAACACCGGGGAGCTGTTTTTT.

This CDR3 reads CASSLTSFGQMNTEAFF. CDR3 coding DNA: TGTGCCAGCAGCTTAACTAGTTTTGGGCAGATGAACACTGAAGCTTTCTTT. The chain couples TRBV7-3 to TRBJ1-1; D remains ambiguous. CDR3 length: 17 residues. Between the trimmed V and J ends, which lost 0 bases and 0 bases, there was a span of 14 bases. CDR1 SGHTA and CDR2 FQGTGA come from the germline V gene.

The V gene is TRBV6-4, the J gene TRBJ1-3; TRBD1 matches at 7 bases. CDR1 is MRHNA, CDR2 SNTAGT, per germline. V trimming: 4 bases; J trimming: 5 bases; junction bases outside the gene matches: 8. The CDR3 spans 15 residues. CDR3 nucleotide sequence: TGTGCCAGCAGTGCCATCAGGGGGAGAAGAAACACCATATATTTT. This translates into CASSAIRGRRNTIYF.

J is TRBJ1-4 and V is TRBV6-5, with 8 bases lining up with TRBD1. This CDR3 is built from 14 residues. CDR1 and CDR2 from the germline V gene are MNHEY and SVGAGI. Germline trimming cut 6 bases from V and 7 bases from J; bases unmatched to any gene: 7. CDR3 bases: TGTGCCAGCAGAGACAGGGGAGACGTTGAAAAACTGTTTTTT. Translation: CASRDRGDVEKLFF.

The chain links TRBV7-6 to TRBJ2-1, with D possibly matching TRBD2 (6 bases). The CDR3 is 17 residues long. The germline CDR1 and CDR2 sequences are SGHVS and FNYEAQ. The germline V and J ends were trimmed by 5 bases and 3 bases, with 20 bases remaining between them. This CDR3 is CASSPRAGQVRYNEQFF. Here the CDR3 DNA reads TGTGCCAGCAGCCCCCGAGCGGGCCAAGTCCGCTACAATGAGCAGTTCTTC.

The CDR3 region has the DNA TGTGCCAGCAGTCCGGACATGGCAAGGTGGCCTTTCTTT. Protein: CASSPDMARWPFF. The V call is TRBV28, the J call TRBJ1-1, with D maybe TRBD1 (5 bases). The CDR3 contains 13 residues. V lost 5 bases and J lost 12, with 19 bases in between. Germline lookup yields CDR1 MDHEN and CDR2 SYDVKM.

V usage is TRBV19 and J usage is TRBJ2-1; perhaps TRBD1 as D (8 bases). The CDR3 is 13 residues long. Germline V lookup: CDR1 LNHDA, CDR2 SQIVND (reference sequence). The V gene lost 5 bases and the J gene lost 15 bases, with 20 bases spanning the gap. This CDR3 is CASSPVGQGGLFF. In DNA, the CDR3 is TGTGCCAGTAGTCCCGTCGGACAGGGAGGGTTGTTCTTC.

The chain has TRBV19 and TRBJ2-7; D remains ambiguous. V lost 2 bases, J lost 0 bases, and 11 bases lay in between. The CDR3 loop spans 15 amino acids. CDR1 and CDR2 from the germline V gene are LNHDA and SQIVND (reference sequence). Here the CDR3 reads CASSITGFSSYEQYF. In DNA, the CDR3 is TGTGCCAGTAGTATAACCGGGTTTTCCTCCTACGAGCAGTACTTC.

This chain links TRBV3-1 (or the pseudogene TRBV3-2) with TRBJ2-5, with 8 nucleotides matching TRBD1. The ends lost 1 base at V and 5 bases at J; junction bases unmatched: 3. The CDR3 spans 14 residues. Germline V gene lookup returns CDR1 LGHDT and CDR2 YNNKEL (reference sequence). As DNA, the CDR3 is TGTGCCAGCAGCCAAGCGGACAGGGTTGAGACCCAGTACTTC. Encoded protein: CASSQADRVETQYF.

V usage is TRBV7-6 and J usage is TRBJ1-6; TRBD1 might be the D (5 bases). The germline CDR1 and CDR2 sequences are SGHVS and FNYEAQ. CDR3 length equals 17 residues. Trimming took 2 bases from V and 8 from J, leaving 19 bases between them. As DNA, the CDR3 is TGTGCCAGCAGCTTAAAAGAAGACAGCTTAGGATATTCACCCCTCCACTTT. Protein: CASSLKEDSLGYSPLHF.

This clone was detected only once. This chain links TRBV28 with TRBJ1-2, with D hard to call. Trimming pared 6 bases from V and 5 bases from J, leaving 13 bases between. Germline V gene lookup returns CDR1 MDHEN and CDR2 SYDVKM. CDR3 length: 13 amino acids. Here the CDR3 DNA reads TGTGCCAGCAGGGCCACGACTACATATGGCTACACCTTC. Its translation: CASRATTTYGYTF.

This chain joins TRBV5-5 and TRBJ2-5; possibly TRBD2 for D (6 bases). V dropped 4 bases and J dropped 6 bases, with 13 bases sitting between them. CDR1 SGHKS and CDR2 YYEKEE come from the germline V gene (reference sequence). This CDR3 spans 13 amino acids. CDR3 bases: TGTGCCAGCAGCCCCGGGGGAGGAAAGACCCAGTACTTC. Amino acid sequence: CASSPGGGKTQYF.

V is TRBV27 and J is TRBJ1-1; weak D call: TRBD1 (5 bases). The CDR3 spans 14 residues. Deletions cut 0 bases from V and 5 bases from J, with 10 bases between. The V gene's germline CDR1 is MNHEY and CDR2 SMNVEV (reference sequence). In nucleotides, the CDR3 is TGTGCCAGCAGTTTATCTGGCAGGGAAACTGAAGCTTTCTTT. Translation gives CASSLSGRETEAFF.

The chain combines TRBV10-3 with TRBJ2-2; D is uncertain. CDR1 is ENHRY and CDR2 is SYGVKD in the germline V gene. Trimming removed 6 bases at V and 1 base at J, with 9 bases between. CDR3 size: 14 residues. CDR3 DNA: TGTGCCATCAGGATATCGGTGAACACCGGGGAGCTGTTTTTT. Protein: CAIRISVNTGELFF.

This sequence joins TRBV19 and TRBJ1-1, with 8 bases that match TRBD1. Germline V gives CDR1 LNHDA, CDR2 SQIVND (reference sequence). V lost 10 bases, J lost 2 bases, and 15 bases stayed unmatched. The CDR3 is 16 amino acids. CDR3: CATRRGTGNTNTEAFF. CDR3 sequence (DNA): TGTGCCACAAGACGGGGGACAGGAAATACAAACACTGAAGCTTTCTTT.

The J gene is TRBJ1-2, the V gene TRBV7-2, with 10 nucleotides matching TRBD1. The CDR3 consists of 15 residues. The germline V gene encodes CDR1 SGHTA and CDR2 FQGNSA. V shed 5 bases and J 7 bases; nucleotides not matched to a gene: 10. The CDR3 is CASSQKTGGAFGYTF. The CDR3 DNA reads TGTGCCAGCAGCCAGAAGACAGGGGGCGCGTTTGGCTACACCTTC.

The CDR3 loop reads CTSSRWGPTGNSPGANVLTF. Written as DNA, the CDR3 is TGCACCAGCAGCCGATGGGGACCGACAGGGAACTCTCCTGGGGCCAACGTCCTGACTTTC. This chain links TRBV1 with TRBJ2-6; TRBD1 reflects the table's D call only, with no check against the DNA. TRBV1 is listed as a pseudogene. The CDR3 extends over 20 amino acids.

This clone showed up just once. The gene calls are TRBV7-9 and TRBJ2-1, with 11 positions matching TRBD2. The germline gives CDR1 SEHNR, CDR2 FQNEAQ (reference sequence). The length of the CDR3 is 18 residues. After removal of 2 bases from V and 5 bases from J, the junction contained 11 bases not matched to a gene. The CDR3 DNA reads TGTGCCAGCAGCTTAAGGTCTAGCGGGGGGCCCCCTGACAATGAGCAGTTCTTC. Translated, it gives CASSLRSSGGPPDNEQFF.

This clone has more than one count but fewer than ten. Other DNA sequences within the sample encode an identical CDR3. The rearrangement uses TRBV12-3 or TRBV12-4 and TRBJ1-1; no definite D call. This CDR3 is 13 amino acids long. Trimming removed 2 bases from V and 0 bases from J, with 4 bases in between. The CDR3 spells CASSLRVNTEAFF. CDR3 sequence (DNA): TGTGCCAGCAGTTTACGGGTGAACACTGAAGCTTTCTTT.

V gene TRBV2 combines with J gene TRBJ1-6, with D tentatively TRBD1 (6 bases). The CDR3 runs to 12 residues. The V and J ends lost 2 bases and 13 bases respectively, with 9 bases between them. Per germline, CDR1 SNHLY and CDR2 FYNNEI. CDR3 in amino acids: CASSEHRVPLHF. DNA for the CDR3: TGTGCCAGCAGTGAACACAGGGTCCCCCTCCACTTT. The full variable domain, its missing parts supplied by reference TRBV2 and TRBJ1-6, is EPEVTQTPSHQVTQMGQEVILRCVPISNHLYFYWYRQILGQKVEFLVSFYNNEISEKSEIFDDQFSVERPDGSNFTLKIRSTKLEDSAMYFCASSEHRVPLHFGNGTRLTVT.